This T cell receptor (beta chain) was sequenced for a study of blood T cell repertoires in COVID-19. Across the whole study: Nucleic acid was either cDNA or gDNA, and it came from T cells, B-cell-depleted T cells, or PBMCs.

In the study's own analysis: Amplification of reference gene primers was used by the study to estimate nucleated cell counts. TCRdb's table, derived via immunoSEQ multiplex PCR, lists solely in-frame clones and lacks some. V and J calls and clone size are given by that table; D and trimming were obtained from the DNA. The sample lists 15,000 or so clones, around 94% occurring once. V was pared by 5 bases and J by 4 bases, with 7 bases of the junction left unmatched. The CDR3 totals 16 residues. Germline V gene data show CDR1 as ENHRY and CDR2 as SYGVKD. Source material: peripheral blood. The clonotype comes from a human donor with active COVID-19. The donor label of this sample is uncertain. This chain uses TRBV10-3 with TRBJ1-3; the match to TRBD1 covers 11 bases. In DNA form, the CDR3 reads TGTGCCATCAGTCGAGGAGGGACAGGGGGAGGAAACACCATATATTTT. It translates to CAISRGGTGGGNTIYF.